The rows below give T cell receptor beta chains drawn from one sample of a study of T cell responses to AZD1222 COVID-19 vaccine. Sequenced by immunoSEQ multiplex PCR; TCRdb stores in-frame clones only, minus some. The sample holds about 200,000 clones, approximately 94% seen once. Source: peripheral blood, taken 28 days after the second dose of the MenACWY control vaccine. The receptors shown here come from an adult who received the MenACWY meningococcal vaccine as a control. CDR3s include the opening cysteine and the closing phenylalanine or tryptophan. The D gene is left open where the match is weak. Size is stated for part of the rows, as once, few or many counts, or as a class when the clone is expanded.

V gene	CDR3 length	D gene	clone size	J gene	CDR3 DNA	CDR3 protein
TRBV28	14	TRBD1	NA	TRBJ2-5	TGTGCCAGCAGATCGGACAGGGGGCGAGAGACCCAGTACTTC	CASRSDRGRETQYF
TRBV7-9	15	TRBD2	NA	TRBJ2-4	TGTGCCAGCAGCTTAGCTTCCAGCGGGGGAAACATTCAGTACTTC	CASSLASSGGNIQYF
TRBV3-1/TRBV3-2	15	TRBD1	NA	TRBJ1-5	TGTGCCAGCAGCCTGGGACAGGGAGGCAATCAGCCCCAGCATTTT	CASSLGQGGNQPQHF
TRBV9	13	NA	NA	TRBJ2-1	TGTGCCAGCAGCGCAGGACCAGCGAATGAGCAGTTCTTC	CASSAGPANEQFF
TRBV29-1	13	NA	NA	TRBJ2-4	TGCAGCGCCTCCCGGGACGGGATGAACATTCAGTACTTC	CSASRDGMNIQYF
TRBV27	14	NA	NA	TRBJ1-4	TGTGCCAGCAGAGCGACGGCTTTAGACGAAAAACTGTTTTTT	CASRATALDEKLFF
TRBV6-5	15	NA	NA	TRBJ2-7	TGTGCCAGCAGTTACTCGAAGACAGTAGATTACGAGCAGTACTTC	CASSYSKTVDYEQYF
TRBV28	12	NA	NA	TRBJ1-1	TGTGCCAGCACCACTAACAGCGCTGAAGCTTTCTTT	CASTTNSAEAFF
TRBV30	15	TRBD1	NA	TRBJ1-1	TGTGCCTGGAGTGTTTGGACAGGAAAGAACACTGAAGCTTTCTTT	CAWSVWTGKNTEAFF
TRBV7-6	18	TRBD2	NA	TRBJ2-7	TGTGCCAGCAGCCATGAGGGACTAGCGGGAGTCGGTTTGGACGAGCAGTACTTC	CASSHEGLAGVGLDEQYF
TRBV13	15	TRBD2	NA	TRBJ2-3	TGTGCCAGCACCACGGGACTAGCGGGGCGGGATACGCAGTATTTT	CASTTGLAGRDTQYF
TRBV24-1	11	NA	NA	TRBJ2-5	TGTGCCACCAGTAGCGAAAGGACCCAGTACTTC	CATSSERTQYF
TRBV28	12	NA	NA	TRBJ1-2	TGTGCCAGCACAGGGATTAACTATGGCTACACCTTC	CASTGINYGYTF
TRBV30	15	NA	NA	TRBJ1-3	TGTGCCTGGAGTAGGCGGCGGTCCTCTGGAAACACCATATATTTT	CAWSRRRSSGNTIYF
TRBV19	16	TRBD1	NA	TRBJ1-6	TGTGCCAGTAGTCCCAGGACAGGGTTGGTTAATTCACCCCTCCACTTT	CASSPRTGLVNSPLHF
TRBV7-9	15	TRBD2	NA	TRBJ2-1	TGTGCCAGCAGCACCAGCGGGAACTCCTACAATGAGCAGTTCTTC	CASSTSGNSYNEQFF
TRBV4-1	17	TRBD2	NA	TRBJ2-3	TGCGCCAGCAGCCAACCCGGACTAGCGGGAGTCGGGGTTACGCAGTATTTT	CASSQPGLAGVGVTQYF
TRBV7-6	15	TRBD1	NA	TRBJ2-7	TGTGCCAGCAGCTTAGCTGCTGACAGGGCCTACGAGCAGTACTTC	CASSLAADRAYEQYF
TRBV6-5	15	NA	NA	TRBJ1-1	TGTGCCAGCAGTTACTCTGGTTCTATGAACACTGAAGCTTTCTTT	CASSYSGSMNTEAFF
TRBV5-1	15	NA	NA	TRBJ2-7	TGCGCCAGCAGCTTGGAGGTAGGGAAAGGAAACGAGCAGTACTTC	CASSLEVGKGNEQYF
TRBV7-9	15	TRBD1	NA	TRBJ1-4	TGTGCCAGCAGCTTAGAGGGGACAGGGGTTGAAAAACTGTTTTTT	CASSLEGTGVEKLFF
TRBV7-2	14	NA	NA	TRBJ1-1	TGTGCCAGCAGCTGGGGAGGGGGGAACACTGAAGCTTTCTTT	CASSWGGGNTEAFF
TRBV11-2	13	TRBD2	NA	TRBJ2-5	TGTGCCAGCAGCTCGAGCGGGGTTGAGACCCAGTACTTC	CASSSSGVETQYF
TRBV4-2	15	TRBD2	few	TRBJ2-5	TGTGCCAGCAGTCCGGCGGCGGGAGAAAGGGAGACCCAGTACTTC	CASSPAAGERETQYF
TRBV19	14	NA	NA	TRBJ2-5	TGTGCCAGCATGCCCCCGGGGGCCGGAGAGACCCAGTACTTC	CASMPPGAGETQYF
TRBV14	12	NA	NA	TRBJ2-3	TGTGCCAGCAGCCAAGATCGAGTTACGCAGTATTTT	CASSQDRVTQYF
TRBV6-5	13	NA	NA	TRBJ2-7	TGTGCCAGCATCCCAGGACCGACTTACGAGCAGTACTTC	CASIPGPTYEQYF
TRBV9	16	NA	NA	TRBJ2-3	TGTGCCAGCAGCGCGCGGGGTGGCCCAACCGACCATACGCAGTATTTT	CASSARGGPTDHTQYF
TRBV7-7	15	TRBD2	NA	TRBJ2-1	TGTGCTAGCAGCACGGGACTAGCGGGAGTGGATGAGCAGTTCTTC	CASSTGLAGVDEQFF
TRBV5-4	20	TRBD1	NA	TRBJ2-6	TGTGCCAGCAGCGCACCCCGGGACAGGGGGCCTTTCTCTGGGGCCAACGTCCTGACTTTC	CASSAPRDRGPFSGANVLTF
TRBV2	14	TRBD2	NA	TRBJ2-7	TGTGCCAGCAGGTTTAGCGGGGCCCCGAACGAGCAGTACTTC	CASRFSGAPNEQYF
TRBV28	15	NA	NA	TRBJ2-5	TGTGCCAGCAGGGGGGGGTCGACAGGACAAGAGACCCAGTACTTC	CASRGGSTGQETQYF
TRBV7-9	14	NA	NA	TRBJ1-3	TGTGCTGGAGAGGAGGGCGCGCCTGGAAACACCATATATTTT	CAGEEGAPGNTIYF